This T cell receptor beta chain stems from a study of human T cells and chemical hapten exposure (dated by TCRdb to about 2021). The study in broad terms: For sensitization, 2% DPC in acetone was applied to a 2 cm by 2 cm area of upper inner arm skin. Patients additionally received weekly therapeutic DPC doses to the scalp throughout the roughly 24-week study period. Patch testing on the upper back used Finn chambers containing 0.01% DPC, with scoring done after 6 days according to International Contact Dermatitis Research Group standards. Alopecia areata with under or over 50% scalp involvement, alopecia totalis and alopecia universalis were represented in the patient cohort, which was mostly female. The libraries were sequenced as a pool, and the TCR yield per sample differed mostly because of small variations in library volumes within the pool. The study tracked peripheral blood TCR repertoire changes in vivo during primary and secondary sensitization to the hapten diphenylcyclopropenone (DPC) in alopecia patients. Blood samples were taken from patients before sensitization (week 0) and then at 2, 6 and about 24 weeks after DPC sensitization. Blood for TCR sequencing was provided by twenty-nine alopecia patients at one to four time points (pre-sensitization, 2, 6 and 24 weeks).

The time point label on this specimen signifies: patch test 1, 2 weeks after DPC sensitization. The treatment or condition label corresponds to: therapeutic diphenylcyclopropenone sensitization with weekly scalp DPC. At each patch-test visit, blood was drawn before the patch test was applied. Patients were eligible if aged 18 to 70, diagnosed with alopecia and judged suitable for DPC therapy, and pregnant patients were excluded. Total RNA was extracted from unfractionated whole blood that had been collected in Tempus Blood RNA tubes. Preparation of the library involved RACE. These reads were obtained on a NextSeq 500. During library preparation, unique molecular identifiers were attached to individual cDNA molecules so that TCRs could be counted in a quantitative, reproducible way. Each blood RNA sample was used to sequence both TCR alpha and TCR beta chains. Processing in the source paper ran as follows. Samples had a median of 95,638 TCRs, with a range from 23,224 to 690,600. The Decombinator software suite was used to annotate the V, J and CDR3 of the TCR reads. For the PS versus PT1 abundance plots, all samples were subsampled to the same number of TCRs (28,000). Expanded TCRs were defined as absent before sensitization and observed at least eight times at the 2-week time point. TCRdb reanalyzed the raw reads on its own, using fastp at Q25 for trimming and MiXCR for clone calling, and kept in-frame beta chains. Records with the same CDR3 protein are collapsed into one entry carrying the most frequent genes and DNA. The V and J calls were not made by the authors but by TCRdb's processing. The sample data list more than 150,000 distinct CDR3 sequences, and around 13% of these were observed just once. 1.7% of the sample comes from the top ten.

Of note for this clonotype: The clone's antigen remains unknown. No base quality values were provided; no much bigger clone lies one nucleotide off.

The research as a whole found: After repeated subsampling, the strength of the expansion versus patch-test correlation and the threshold at which it became significant changed. Expanded TCRs formed significantly more large CDR3 similarity clusters than pre-sensitization or healthy control sets, consistent with antigen-driven responses. No change with DPC sensitization was found in the number of TCRs above 1 in 1000 frequency, and no evidence of global repertoire structure alterations was found. Because every patient had alopecia, a presumed autoimmune disease, the patients' immune response might differ from that of healthy individuals. A positive correlation was found between the number of PT1 expanded TCRs and patch test score, with significance reached at thresholds 8, 16 and 32 but not 4.

The clonotype originates from a woman under 40 with alopecia areata. Some clones in this sample may be carry-over from other donors' samples. The material sequenced was whole blood, taken in connection with sensitization to the hapten diphenylcyclopropenone (DPC).

The CDR3 region has the sequence CASSLSGGRRDTQYF. The bases are TGTGCCAGCAGTTTAAGCGGGGGGCGACGGGATACGCAGTATTTT. The receptor chain draws on TRBV12-3 or TRBV12-4 and TRBJ2-3; the central 9 bases match TRBD2. The CDR3, cysteine through phenylalanine, is 15 amino acids long. Only CDR3 DNA is held: 45 bases, read in frame from base 1. For this chain, trimming is 2 bases at the V end and 6 bases at the J end, and the number of junction bases without a gene match is 6.